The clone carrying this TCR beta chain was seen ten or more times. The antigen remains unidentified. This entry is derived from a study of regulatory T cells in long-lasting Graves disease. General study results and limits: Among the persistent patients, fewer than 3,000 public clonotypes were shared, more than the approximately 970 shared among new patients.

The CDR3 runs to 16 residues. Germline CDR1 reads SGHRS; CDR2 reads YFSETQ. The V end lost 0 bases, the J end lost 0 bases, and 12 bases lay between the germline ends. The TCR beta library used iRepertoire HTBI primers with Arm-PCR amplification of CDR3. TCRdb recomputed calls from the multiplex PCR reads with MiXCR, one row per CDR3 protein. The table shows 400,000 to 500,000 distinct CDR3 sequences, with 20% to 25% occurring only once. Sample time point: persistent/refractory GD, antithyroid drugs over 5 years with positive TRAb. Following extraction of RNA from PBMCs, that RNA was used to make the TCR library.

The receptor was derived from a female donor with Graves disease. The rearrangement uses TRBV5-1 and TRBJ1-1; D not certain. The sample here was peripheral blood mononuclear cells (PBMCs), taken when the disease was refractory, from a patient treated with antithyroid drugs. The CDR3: CASSLAMEGMNTEAFF. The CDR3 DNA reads TGCGCCAGCAGCTTGGCCATGGAGGGAATGAACACTGAAGCTTTCTTT.